A selection of T cell receptor beta chains follows, all from one sample in a study of blood T cells in healthy people across ages. Each CDR3 protein gets one entry after TCRdb re-called the 5' RACE reads with MiXCR. This table holds 720,000 or so distinct CDR3 sequences, 40% to 45% found once. Sequenced input: blood. These receptors were taken from a man at least 80 years old in good health. Both conserved end residues are part of each CDR3. The D gene is left open where the match is weak. Size tells how often a clone was seen (once, few, many) or the class of an expanded clone, and some rows leave it out.

>TRBJ2-7|NA|TRBV6-2/TRBV6-3|NA
TGTGCCAGCAGTTATCCCGGGACTTACTGCGAGCAGTACTTC
CASSYPGTYCEQYF
>TRBJ2-3|NA|TRBV20-1|NA
TGCAGTGCTAGAGTGCGGGTCGGGGTCACAGATACGCAGTATTTT
CSARVRVGVTDTQYF
>TRBJ1-1|TRBD1|TRBV9|few
TGTGCCAGCAGCCCCGGGACAGGGCCCACTGAAGCTTTCTTT
CASSPGTGPTEAFF
>TRBJ1-2|NA|TRBV29-1|many
TGCAGCGTTGAGCAGGGGAGAAACTATGGCTACACCTTC
CSVEQGRNYGYTF
>TRBJ1-6|NA|TRBV10-3|many
TGTGCCATCAGCGAAGGGAGCTCCTATAATTCACCCCTCCACTTT
CAISEGSSYNSPLHF
>TRBJ2-7|NA|TRBV6-1|NA
TGTGCCAGCAGTTCCCGGGGCGGGTACACCTACGAGCAGTACTTC
CASSSRGGYTYEQYF
>TRBJ2-7|TRBD2|TRBV20-1|few
TGCAGTGCTAGAGCGGGAGGAGCGGGCCTTACTACCGAGCAGTACTTC
CSARAGGAGLTTEQYF
>TRBJ2-5|NA|TRBV18|few
TGTGCCAGCTCACCCCTAGGGAAACTAGAAGAGACCCAGTACTTC
CASSPLGKLEETQYF
>TRBJ1-2|NA|TRBV25-1|few
TGTGCCAGCAGGGCCCCCGGGGACGGCTACACCTTC
CASRAPGDGYTF
>TRBJ1-2|TRBD1|TRBV11-2|once
TGTGCCAGCAGCTTAGACCGCGGACAGGCAAACTATGGCTACGCCTTC
CASSLDRGQANYGYAF
>TRBJ2-3|NA|TRBV20-1|NA
TGCAGTGCTAGTAACCAGATACGGCAGTATTTT
CSASNQIRQYF
>TRBJ2-7|NA|TRBV15|NA
TGTGCCACCCAACTTGGGGGCGTAGTCCCCGAGCAGTACTTC
CATQLGGVVPEQYF
>TRBJ2-6|TRBD1|TRBV20-1|many
TGCAGTGCTCGGGACAGGGGGACTGGGGCCAACGTCCTGACTTTC
CSARDRGTGANVLTF
>TRBJ2-1|TRBD1|TRBV7-3|once
TGTGCCAGCAGCCCGCGGACAGGGTACGATGAGCAGTTCTTC
CASSPRTGYDEQFF
>TRBJ2-3|TRBD2|TRBV3-1|NA
TGTGCCAGCAGCCGGACTAGCGGGAGTAAAGATACGCAGTATTTT
CASSRTSGSKDTQYF
>TRBJ2-5|NA|TRBV5-6|NA
TGTGCCAGCAGCGTAAGAGTTGGAGGAGAGACCCAGTACTTC
CASSVRVGGETQYF
>TRBJ1-2|TRBD1|TRBV9|NA
TGTGCCAGCAGCACGGGACAGCGCGTCGGGATCTATGGCTACACCTTC
CASSTGQRVGIYGYTF
>TRBJ2-7|NA|TRBV28|NA
TGTGCCAGCAGAGCTGCAGGGGTAGAGGAGCAGTACTTC
CASRAAGVEEQYF
>TRBJ1-2|NA|TRBV28|NA
TGTGCCAGCAGTTTTGGGGGACGGGGGTTCTATGGCTACACCTTC
CASSFGGRGFYGYTF
>TRBJ1-2|TRBD1|TRBV4-1|few
TGCGCCAGCAGCCAAGGACAGGGGGTGAGGGGCTACACCTTC
CASSQGQGVRGYTF
>TRBJ2-5|NA|TRBV7-2|NA
TGTGCCAGCAGGCGAGGACAGCTGCAAGAGACCCAGTACTTC
CASRRGQLQETQYF
>TRBJ2-1|NA|TRBV5-1|NA
TGCGCCAGCAGCGGTGGTCAGAGGGAGCAGTTCTTC
CASSGGQREQFF
>TRBJ2-3|TRBD2|TRBV5-1|few
TGCGCCAGCAGCAAGCGGGGGGGCACAGATACGCAGTATTTT
CASSKRGGTDTQYF
>TRBJ2-5|NA|TRBV6-5|NA
TGTGCCAGCAGTTACGGACCAGGGGGGGGAGGGACCCAGTACTTC
CASSYGPGGGGTQYF
>TRBJ2-7|NA|TRBV7-3|NA
TGTGCCAGCAGCTTAATGCCTGCGGTTGCCTACGAGCAGTACTTC
CASSLMPAVAYEQYF
>TRBJ2-7|TRBD2|TRBV6-5|NA
TGTGCCAGCAGTTTGTTGACTAGCGGGAGACACGAGCAGTACTTC
CASSLLTSGRHEQYF
>TRBJ1-2|NA|TRBV28|NA
TGTGCCAGCAGCGCCAGCGTCTATGGCTACACCTTC
CASSASVYGYTF
>TRBJ2-7|TRBD1|TRBV20-1|NA
TGCAGTGCTAGAGCCGCACAGGGGGAACTGTACGAGCAGTACTTC
CSARAAQGELYEQYF
>TRBJ2-5|TRBD2|TRBV20-1|NA
TGCAGTGCTCAGACTAGCGGGGGGATGCCGGGGACCCAGTACTTC
CSAQTSGGMPGTQYF
>TRBJ1-2|NA|TRBV12-3/TRBV12-4|NA
TGTGCCAGCAGTTTGAGGCCTAAAGACTATGGCTACACCTTC
CASSLRPKDYGYTF
>TRBJ1-1|NA|TRBV4-2|few
TGTGCCAGCAGCCAAGGGGGAGGCCTGGGGAACACTGAAGCTTTCTTT
CASSQGGGLGNTEAFF
>TRBJ1-1|TRBD1|TRBV6-5|few
TGTGCCAGCAGTTACGTCACAGGGGGCCACACTGAAGCTTTCTTT
CASSYVTGGHTEAFF
>TRBJ2-5|NA|TRBV9|once
TGTGCCAGCAGCCTAGGGGTGAGGAGAGAAGAGACCCAGTACTTC
CASSLGVRREETQYF
>TRBJ2-3|NA|TRBV7-2|once
TGTGCCAGCAGCTCGGGGTTCAGGGGAGGGATCCCAGATACGCAGTATTTT
CASSSGFRGGIPDTQYF
>TRBJ2-7|NA|TRBV10-3|many
TGTGCCATCAGTGGGGCGGAAAGGGGGGTCTACGAGCAGTACTTC
CAISGAERGVYEQYF
>TRBJ1-1|NA|TRBV4-1|NA
TGCGCCGGCAGCCAAGATTTGGGGGGGAACACTGAAGCTTTCTTT
CAGSQDLGGNTEAFF
>TRBJ2-5|NA|TRBV3-1|NA
TGTGCCAGCAGCCAAAGGGGGGCCAGGTCACAAGAGACCCAGTACTTC
CASSQRGARSQETQYF
>TRBJ2-1|NA|TRBV20-1|NA
TGCAGTGCGTCACGCCGGTACCAAGAGACCCAGTTCTTC
CSASRRYQETQFF
>TRBJ2-1|TRBD2|TRBV14|NA
TGTGCCAGCAGCCGGCGAGCGGGGGCCTTCAGCTCCTACAATGAGCAGTTCTTC
CASSRRAGAFSSYNEQFF
>TRBJ2-3|TRBD2|TRBV12-3/TRBV12-4|NA
TGTGCCAGCAGTTTAGCGGGGCGGGGGGGCCTGAATACGCAGTATTTT
CASSLAGRGGLNTQYF
>TRBJ2-3|NA|TRBV12-3/TRBV12-4|few
TGTGCCAGCAGTATTGGGACACCTCCCACAGATACGCAGTATTTT
CASSIGTPPTDTQYF
>TRBJ2-3|TRBD2|TRBV7-2|NA
TGTGCCAGCAGCTTACCGGGACTAGCGGGAGGGCCTAATACGCAGTATTTT
CASSLPGLAGGPNTQYF
>TRBJ2-7|TRBD2|TRBV20-1|NA
TGCAGTGCTAAACTAGCGGGAGAGTTGTTGTACTTC
CSAKLAGELLYF
>TRBJ1-4|NA|TRBV4-1|NA
TGCGCCAGCAGCCCTCCGGGGAAGTCTAATGAAAAACCGTTTTTT
CASSPPGKSNEKPFF
>TRBJ1-4|NA|TRBV6-6|few
TGTGCCAGCACTGGGGGGAGGACTAATGAAAAACTGTTTTTT
CASTGGRTNEKLFF
>TRBJ2-4|NA|TRBV2|medium-sized
TGTGCCAGCAGTGAAGCGGGGGTCAAAAACATTCAGTACTTC
CASSEAGVKNIQYF
>TRBJ2-1|TRBD1|TRBV12-3/TRBV12-4|NA
TGTGCCACCGGGACAGGGGTGAGCAATGAGCAGTTCTTC
CATGTGVSNEQFF
>TRBJ2-3|NA|TRBV14|few
TGTGCCAGCAGCGAACAATTCGGGAGAACAGATACGCAGTATTTT
CASSEQFGRTDTQYF
>TRBJ1-6|NA|TRBV5-4|NA
TGTGCCAGCAGCTTGAGGCAGGGAAGGGCACCCCTCCACTTT
CASSLRQGRAPLHF